This entry lists 25 T cell receptor beta chains sequenced from one sample in a study of blood T cell repertoires in COVID-19 (dated by TCRdb to about 2020). The library was made by the immunoSEQ multiplex PCR assay. Here the immuneACCESS table is served through TCRdb, limited to in-frame sequences with V and J called. Missing clones are a known gap in these copies; in checked studies unresolved V genes cover under half, and the rest lacks a known reason. Across this sample there are 350,000 to 450,000 clones, with 80% to 95% seen only once. The ten largest clonotypes hold around 0.86% of the sample. Sequencing used PBMCs or T cells enriched from blood (not recorded which). Receptors were obtained from a woman between 35 and 50 years old who had been exposed to COVID-19.

This chain uses TRBV11-3 with TRBJ1-2; 8 positions match TRBD1. The trim removed 1 base at V and 4 bases at J, leaving 5 bases unmatched. The CDR3 loop spans 15 amino acids. Germline-derived CDR1 and CDR2 are SGHNT and YENEEA. The CDR3 spells CASSLGGTGLYGYTF. CDR3 sequence (DNA): TGTGCCAGCAGCTTAGGCGGGACAGGTCTCTATGGCTACACCTTC.

V gene TRBV5-1 combines with J gene TRBJ2-1; 10 bases are shared with TRBD2. The CDR3 extends over 14 amino acids. Germline assignment: CDR1 SGHRS and CDR2 YFSETQ. V shed 8 bases, J shed 11 bases, and the junction held 13 bases outside the gene matches. The CDR3 DNA follows: TGCGCCAGTACCCCCGGGGCTAGCGGGAGCAAGCAGTTCTTC. It codes for CASTPGASGSKQFF.

The rearrangement uses TRBV6-2 or TRBV6-3 and TRBJ1-2; tentatively, D is TRBD1 (5 bases). The CDR3 runs to 15 residues. Trimming cost V 6 bases and J 4 bases, with 18 bases left between them. Germline V lookup: CDR1 MNHEY, CDR2 SVGEGT. CDR3 sequence: CASSSAVGVGYGYTF. For the CDR3, the DNA is TGTGCCAGCAGCTCCGCCGTAGGGGTGGGCTATGGCTACACCTTC.

As DNA, the CDR3 is TGCGCCAGCAGCTTGACGACAGGATTGAACACTGAAGCTTTCTTT. Its translation is CASSLTTGLNTEAFF. V and J are TRBV5-1 and TRBJ1-1, with D maybe TRBD1 (6 bases). V was trimmed by 1 base and J by 0 bases, leaving 10 bases between them. The germline V gene has CDR1 SGHRS and CDR2 YFSETQ. The CDR3 loop spans 15 amino acids.

V gene TRBV11-1 combines with J gene TRBJ1-2; a possible D gene is TRBD1 (6 bases). The CDR3 runs to 15 residues. With 6 bases removed from V and 0 bases from J, the gap between germline ends came to 14 bases. Germline V gene sequence: CDR1 SGHAT, CDR2 FQDESV (reference sequence). Written as DNA, the CDR3 is TGTGCCAGCAGTTGGACAGACAATTCTAACTATGGCTACACCTTC. Residues: CASSWTDNSNYGYTF.

The chain employs TRBV10-2 and TRBJ2-5; TRBD1 matches 9 bases. The V and J ends lost 6 bases and 5 bases, in that order; junction bases with no gene match: 7. The germline gives CDR1 WSHSY, CDR2 SAAADI. The CDR3 runs to 14 residues. DNA for the CDR3: TGCGCCAGCAGGGGGACAGGGATGATGGAGACCCAGTACTTC. Its translation is CASRGTGMMETQYF.

The chain uses TRBV7-2 and TRBJ1-1; D is possibly TRBD1 (5 bases). The CDR3 is made up of 15 amino acids. Between the trimmed V and J ends, which lost 1 base and 5 bases, there was a span of 14 bases. Germline values: CDR1 SGHTA, CDR2 FQGNSA. The CDR3 spells CASSLEAGRTTEAFF. CDR3 nucleotide sequence: TGTGCCAGCAGCTTAGAGGCAGGGAGGACAACTGAAGCTTTCTTT.

To note about this clone: The same CDR3 can be traced to other DNA sequences in this sample. The chain uses TRBV7-9 and TRBJ2-2; 11 nucleotides agree with TRBD2. Germline CDR1 reads SEHNR; CDR2 reads FQNEAQ (reference sequence). V lost 6 bases, J lost 5 bases, and 5 bases stayed unmatched. The CDR3 has 15 amino acids. The CDR3 DNA reads TGTGCCAGCAGTCTAGCGGGGGGTCGAACCGGGGAGCTGTTTTTT. Residues: CASSLAGGRTGELFF.

The V call is TRBV5-6, the J call TRBJ1-5; 8 nucleotides match TRBD1. Germline loops: CDR1 SGHDT, CDR2 YYEEEE. The CDR3 loop spans 16 amino acids. Unmatched junction bases numbered 13, after V lost 4 bases and J lost 7 bases. In DNA form, the CDR3 reads TGTGCCAGCAGCCGGCGCGGGACAGGCCTCTCCCAGCCCCAGCATTTT. Its translation is CASSRRGTGLSQPQHF.

The chain has TRBV19 and TRBJ2-1, with D possibly matching TRBD1 (6 bases). The V end lost 4 bases, the J end lost 0 bases, and 13 bases lay between the germline ends. CDR3 length: 16 residues. The germline V gene has CDR1 LNHDA and CDR2 SQIVND (reference sequence). The CDR3 bases are TGTGCCAGTAGTAAGGGACAAGGAAGCTCCTACAATGAGCAGTTCTTC. It translates to CASSKGQGSSYNEQFF.

The rearrangement joins TRBV29-1 to TRBJ2-1; TRBD2 agrees at 7 bases. The CDR3 extends over 14 amino acids. The trim removed 0 bases at V and 9 bases at J, leaving 8 bases unmatched. CDR1 and CDR2 from the germline V gene are SQVTM and ANQGSEA. CDR3 residues: CSVEEGLAVFEQFF. Written as DNA, the CDR3 is TGCAGCGTTGAAGAGGGGCTAGCGGTATTTGAGCAGTTCTTC.

The gene calls are TRBV6-1 and TRBJ1-2, with unresolved D. The CDR3 has 15 amino acids. Trimming left V 1 base short and J 0 bases short, with 9 bases between. In germline, CDR1 is MNHNS, CDR2 SASEGT. CDR3 in amino acids: CASSEVWQANYGYTF. The CDR3 coding sequence is TGTGCCAGCAGTGAAGTTTGGCAGGCTAACTATGGCTACACCTTC.

The V gene is TRBV7-8, the J gene TRBJ1-3; D may be TRBD1 (5 bases). This CDR3 has 16 residues. V was trimmed by 4 bases and J by 0 bases, leaving 13 bases between them. CDR1 and CDR2 (germline): SGHVS, FQNEAQ. The CDR3 DNA reads TGTGCCAGCAGCTCAGACGGGGGATTCTCTGGAAACACCATATATTTT. Encoded protein: CASSSDGGFSGNTIYF.

The chain combines TRBV5-1 with TRBJ2-7; 7 bases are a match to TRBD2. In germline, CDR1 is SGHRS, CDR2 YFSETQ. The CDR3 has 14 amino acids. The V segment lost 1 base and the J segment 4 bases; nucleotides outside the gene matches: 5. This CDR3 reads CASSLRASGYEQYF. The CDR3 DNA follows: TGCGCCAGCAGCTTGCGGGCTAGCGGTTACGAGCAGTACTTC.

V is TRBV5-4 and J is TRBJ1-1; D is undetermined. Germline V gene sequence: CDR1 SGHNT, CDR2 YYREEE (reference sequence). Trimming left V 4 bases short and J 0 bases short, with 13 bases between. There are 15 residues in the CDR3. The CDR3 loop reads CASSRSHQMNTEAFF. The CDR3 DNA reads TGTGCCAGCAGCCGTTCCCACCAGATGAACACTGAAGCTTTCTTT.

J is TRBJ2-7 and V is TRBV5-1; 8 bases fit TRBD1. Germline-derived CDR1 and CDR2 are SGHRS and YFSETQ. V was clipped by 0 bases and J by 4 bases; unmatched bases: 9. This CDR3 has 16 residues. The CDR3 coding sequence is TGCGCCAGCAGCTTGGTTTCAGGGGGCGCTTGGTACGAGCAGTACTTC. It codes for CASSLVSGGAWYEQYF.

This clone showed up just once. The rearrangement joins TRBV7-8 to TRBJ2-7; 7 positions agree with TRBD1. The germline V gene has CDR1 SGHVS and CDR2 FQNEAQ. V trimming: 5 bases; J trimming: 5 bases; junction bases outside the gene matches: 12. CDR3 length: 15 amino acids. The CDR3 nucleotides are TGTGCCAGCAGCCTCTTAGGAGACAGGGACCACGAGCAGTACTTC. This codes for CASSLLGDRDHEQYF.

J is TRBJ1-1 and V is TRBV5-1; 8 positions agree with TRBD1. With 3 bases clipped from V and 11 bases from J, the junction kept 15 bases outside the gene matches. The germline V gene encodes CDR1 SGHRS and CDR2 YFSETQ. This CDR3 is 15 amino acids long. The CDR3 nucleotides read TGCGCCAGCAGCTACGAATCTTACAGGGGGGCGATGGCTTTCTTT. Translating gives CASSYESYRGAMAFF.

The table lists this clone with a count of one. The V call is TRBV2, the J call TRBJ1-5, with D possibly matching TRBD1 (5 bases). Germline V gene sequence: CDR1 SNHLY, CDR2 FYNNEI. The CDR3 contains 15 residues. V was pared by 5 bases and J by 1 base, with 12 bases between. This chain's CDR3 is CASSFDSDSNQPQHF. CDR3 nucleotides: TGTGCCAGCAGTTTTGACAGCGACAGCAATCAGCCCCAGCATTTT.

The rearrangement links TRBV4-1 to TRBJ1-5; D is possibly TRBD1 (6 bases). CDR1 and CDR2 from the germline V gene are MGHRA and YSYEKL. The CDR3 loop spans 15 amino acids. The V and J ends lost 3 bases and 7 bases respectively, with 16 bases between them. DNA of the CDR3: TGCGCCAGCAGCCAGGAGGTGGGCAGGGGACAGCCCCAGCATTTT. Amino acid sequence: CASSQEVGRGQPQHF.

The chain recombines TRBV10-2 with TRBJ2-7; 8 bases align to TRBD1. The CDR3 sequence is 15 residues long. Germline V gene lookup returns CDR1 WSHSY and CDR2 SAAADI. Trimming at V came to 6 bases and at J to 7 bases, leaving 14 bases not matched to a gene. In DNA, the CDR3 is TGCGCCAGCAGCCAGAGGACAGGGACCTCGGTAGAGCAGTACTTC. It encodes CASSQRTGTSVEQYF.

The CDR3 protein is CASSLYNRPGNTIYF. CDR3 nucleotides: TGTGCCAGCAGCTTATATAACAGGCCGGGAAACACCATATATTTT. The chain employs TRBV13 and TRBJ1-3; D possibly corresponds to TRBD1 (5 bases). Trimming shortened V by 2 bases and J by 4 bases, and 12 bases separated the two germline ends. CDR3 size: 15 residues. Germline V CDR1 and CDR2: PRHDT, FYEKMQ (reference sequence).

This chain joins TRBV19 and TRBJ1-5, with 7 bases matching TRBD1. The germline CDR1 and CDR2 sequences are LNHDA and SQIVND (reference sequence). This CDR3 is 17 amino acids long. The V segment lost 7 bases and the J segment 0 bases; nucleotides outside the gene matches: 12. The CDR3 DNA reads as TGTGCCAGTACGATGACAGGGTCGCGTGTTAGCAATCAGCCCCAGCATTTT. Translated, it gives CASTMTGSRVSNQPQHF.

CDR3 bases: TGTGCCAGCAGCTTAGCCCAGGGGGAAAACGAAAAACTGTTTTTT. Amino acid sequence: CASSLAQGENEKLFF. The chain is built from TRBV7-6 and TRBJ1-4; the match to TRBD1 covers 7 bases. The germline gives CDR1 SGHVS, CDR2 FNYEAQ. The CDR3 is made up of 15 amino acids. The J segment lost 8 bases and the V segment lost 0 bases, leaving 6 bases of the junction unmatched.

This rearrangement joins TRBV6-2 or TRBV6-3 to TRBJ2-1; TRBD2 aligns across 10 bases. V trimming: 6 bases; J trimming: 0 bases; junction bases outside the gene matches: 14. Germline CDR1 reads MNHEY; CDR2 reads SVGEGT. This CDR3 spans 19 amino acids. CDR3 nucleotides: TGTGCCAGCAGCCCGCACGGACTAGCGGTGGTCAGCTCCTACAATGAGCAGTTCTTC. The encoded protein is CASSPHGLAVVSSYNEQFF.